One T cell receptor (beta chain) is described in this entry. Antigen: not known. This entry comes from a study of monozygotic twins with inflammatory bowel disease. Germline V gene sequence: CDR1 SGHKS, CDR2 YYEKEE (reference sequence). The CDR3 contains 11 residues. Whole-study findings and limits: Discordant twins had repertoire similarity that did not differ from that of concordant twins, possibly from limited power. Patient-specific immunosuppressive treatments may have made repertoires more variable.

Every sample had its cDNA made across eight separate reactions. After re-calling the 5' RACE reads, TCRdb lists one entry per CDR3 protein, DNA absent. The repertoire shows around 380,000 distinct CDR3 sequences; the top ten hold around 2.5%. Unfractionated whole blood yielded total RNA, and T cells were not sorted. Sequenced input: blood. The rearrangement joins TRBV5-5 to TRBJ2-7. The origin of this receptor is a human donor with ulcerative colitis or Crohn's disease, or a healthy co-twin of an affected twin (not recorded which). Here the CDR3 reads CASSLMGEQYF.